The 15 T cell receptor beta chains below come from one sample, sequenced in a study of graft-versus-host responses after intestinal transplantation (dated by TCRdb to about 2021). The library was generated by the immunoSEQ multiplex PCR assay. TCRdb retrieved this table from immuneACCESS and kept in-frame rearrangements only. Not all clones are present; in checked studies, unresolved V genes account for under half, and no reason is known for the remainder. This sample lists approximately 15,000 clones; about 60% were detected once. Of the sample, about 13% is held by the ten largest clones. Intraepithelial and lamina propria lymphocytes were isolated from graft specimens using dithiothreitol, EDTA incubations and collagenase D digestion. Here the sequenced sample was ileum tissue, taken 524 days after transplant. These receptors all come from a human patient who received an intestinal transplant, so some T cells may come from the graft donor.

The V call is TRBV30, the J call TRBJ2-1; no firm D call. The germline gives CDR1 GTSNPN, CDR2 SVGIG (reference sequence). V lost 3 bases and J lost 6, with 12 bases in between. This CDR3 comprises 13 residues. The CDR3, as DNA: TGTGCCTGGAGGCTAAACCCTTTCAATGAGCAGTTCTTC. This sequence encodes CAWRLNPFNEQFF. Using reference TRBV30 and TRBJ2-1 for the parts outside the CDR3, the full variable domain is SQTIHQWPATLVQPVGSPLSLECTVEGTSNPNLYWYRQAAGRGLQLLFYSVGIGQISSEVPQNLSASRPQDRQFILSSKKLLLSDSGFYLCAWRLNPFNEQFFGPGTRLTVL.

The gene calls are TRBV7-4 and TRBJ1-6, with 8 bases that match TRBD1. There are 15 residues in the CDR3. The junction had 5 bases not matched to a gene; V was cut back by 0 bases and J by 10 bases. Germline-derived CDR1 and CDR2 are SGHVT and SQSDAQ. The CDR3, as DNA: TGTGCCAGCAGCTTAGCGCCCGGACAGGGATCACCCCTCCACTTT. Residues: CASSLAPGQGSPLHF.

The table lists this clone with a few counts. CDR3 amino acids: CASSPTGYNEQFF. Here the CDR3 DNA reads TGTGCCAGCTCCCCCACCGGGTACAATGAGCAGTTCTTC. V is TRBV18 and J is TRBJ2-1; D not resolved. V lost 6 bases and J lost 4, with 10 bases in between. The germline V gene encodes CDR1 KGHSH and CDR2 LQKENI. CDR3 length: 13 amino acids.

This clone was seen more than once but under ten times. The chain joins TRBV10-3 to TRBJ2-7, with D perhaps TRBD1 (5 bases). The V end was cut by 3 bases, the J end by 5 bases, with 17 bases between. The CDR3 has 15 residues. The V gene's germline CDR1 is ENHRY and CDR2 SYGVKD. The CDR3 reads CAISDPPAGKDEQYF. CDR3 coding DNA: TGTGCCATCAGTGATCCCCCAGCAGGGAAGGACGAGCAGTACTTC.

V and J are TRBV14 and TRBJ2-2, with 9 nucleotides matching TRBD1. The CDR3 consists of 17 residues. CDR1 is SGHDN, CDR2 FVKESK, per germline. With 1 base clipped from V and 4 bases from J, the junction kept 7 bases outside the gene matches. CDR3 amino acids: CASSQVGTGKITGELFF. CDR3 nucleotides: TGTGCCAGCAGCCAAGTGGGGACAGGGAAGATCACCGGGGAGCTGTTTTTT.

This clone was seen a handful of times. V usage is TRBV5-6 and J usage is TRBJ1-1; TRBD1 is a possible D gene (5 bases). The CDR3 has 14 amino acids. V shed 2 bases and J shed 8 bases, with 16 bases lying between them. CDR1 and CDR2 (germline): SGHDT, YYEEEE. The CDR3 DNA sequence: TGTGCCAGCAGCTTCGCGAGCGGGGCCTCCGAAGCTTTCTTT. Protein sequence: CASSFASGASEAFF.

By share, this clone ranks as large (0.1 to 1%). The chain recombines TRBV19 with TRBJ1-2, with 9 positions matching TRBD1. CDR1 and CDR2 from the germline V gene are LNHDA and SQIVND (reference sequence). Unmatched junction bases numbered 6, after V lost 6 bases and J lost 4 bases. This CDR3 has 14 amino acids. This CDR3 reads CASRGGTGPYGYTF. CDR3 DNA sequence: TGTGCCAGTAGAGGTGGGACAGGGCCCTATGGCTACACCTTC.

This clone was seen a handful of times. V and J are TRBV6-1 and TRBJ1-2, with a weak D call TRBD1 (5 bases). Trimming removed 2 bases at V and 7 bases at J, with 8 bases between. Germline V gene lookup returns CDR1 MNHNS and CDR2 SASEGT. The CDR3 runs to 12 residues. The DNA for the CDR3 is TGTGCCAGCAGTGAATATAGGGGTGGCTACACCTTC. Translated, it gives CASSEYRGGYTF.

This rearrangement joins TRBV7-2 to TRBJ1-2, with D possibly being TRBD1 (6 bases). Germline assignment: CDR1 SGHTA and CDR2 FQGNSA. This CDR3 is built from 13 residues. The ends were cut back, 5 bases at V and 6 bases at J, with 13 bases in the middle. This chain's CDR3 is CASSVRGGDGYTF. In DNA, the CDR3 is TGTGCCAGCAGCGTAAGGGGGGGGGATGGCTACACCTTC.

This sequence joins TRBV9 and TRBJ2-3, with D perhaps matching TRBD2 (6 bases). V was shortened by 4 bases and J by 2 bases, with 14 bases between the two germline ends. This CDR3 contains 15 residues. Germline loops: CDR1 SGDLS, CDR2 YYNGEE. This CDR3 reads CASSPYPGVTDTQYF. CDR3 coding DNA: TGTGCCAGCAGCCCCTATCCGGGGGTCACAGATACGCAGTATTTT.

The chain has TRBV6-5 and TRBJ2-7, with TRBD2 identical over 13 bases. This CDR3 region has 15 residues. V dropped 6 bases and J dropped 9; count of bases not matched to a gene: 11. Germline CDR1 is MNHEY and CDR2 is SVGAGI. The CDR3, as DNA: TGTGCCAGCAGCCCTACTAGCGGGGGGGCGGCAAGGCAGTACTTC. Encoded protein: CASSPTSGGAARQYF.

The CDR3 nucleotides are TGCGCCAGCAGCCAAGCTTGGACAGTAGGGGATGGCTACACCTTC. Residues: CASSQAWTVGDGYTF. The chain is built from TRBV4-3 and TRBJ1-2, with a weak D call TRBD1 (6 bases). The germline V and J ends were trimmed by 1 base and 6 bases, with 15 bases remaining between them. CDR1 is LGHNA, CDR2 YSLEER, per germline. This CDR3 region has 15 residues.

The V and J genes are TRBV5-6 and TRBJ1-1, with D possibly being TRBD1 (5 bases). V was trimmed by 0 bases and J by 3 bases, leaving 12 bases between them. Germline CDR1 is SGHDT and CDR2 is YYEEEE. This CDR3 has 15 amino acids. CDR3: CASSLGQLRDTEAFF. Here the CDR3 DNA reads TGTGCCAGCAGCTTGGGACAGCTCAGAGACACTGAAGCTTTCTTT. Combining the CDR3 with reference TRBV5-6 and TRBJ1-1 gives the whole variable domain DAGVTQSPTHLIKTRGQQVTLRCSPKSGHDTVSWYQQALGQGPQFIFQYYEEEERQRGNFPDRFSGHQFPNYSSELNVNALLLGDSALYLCASSLGQLRDTEAFFGQGTRLTVV.

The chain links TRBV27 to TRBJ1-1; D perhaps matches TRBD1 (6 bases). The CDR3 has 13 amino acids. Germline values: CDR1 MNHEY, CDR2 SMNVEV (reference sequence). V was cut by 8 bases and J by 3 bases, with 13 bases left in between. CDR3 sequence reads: CASGADRHTEAFF. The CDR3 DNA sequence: TGTGCCAGCGGGGCAGACAGGCACACTGAAGCTTTCTTT.

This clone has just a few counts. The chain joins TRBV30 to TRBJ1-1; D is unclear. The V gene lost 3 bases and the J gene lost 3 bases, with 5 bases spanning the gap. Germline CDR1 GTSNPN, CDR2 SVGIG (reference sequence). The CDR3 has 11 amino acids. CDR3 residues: CAWREYTEAFF. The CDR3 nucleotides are TGTGCCTGGAGGGAGTACACTGAAGCTTTCTTT.